The 23 T cell receptor beta chains given below trace back to one sample, sequenced in a study of PD-1 blockade in classical Hodgkin lymphoma. Measured with immunoSEQ multiplex PCR; TCRdb has only the in-frame clones, and not every one. The repertoire has some 43,000 clones, around 86% of them found once; the top ten carry less than 7%. Every patient experienced relapse after autologous stem cell transplantation, and brentuximab vedotin exposure varied. Sequenced here: peripheral blood mononuclear cells (PBMCs), sampled before the second cycle of nivolumab. The receptors stem from a human donor with classical Hodgkin lymphoma.

This clone was detected only once. V is TRBV28 and J is TRBJ2-4; no clear D. Germline V gene lookup returns CDR1 MDHEN and CDR2 SYDVKM. The V and J ends lost 2 bases and 2 bases respectively, with 7 bases between them. The CDR3 spans 14 residues. DNA for the CDR3: TGTGCCAGCAGTTTAGGCGGAACCAAAAACATTCAGTACTTC. It translates to CASSLGGTKNIQYF.

The CDR3 bases are TGTGCCAGTAGTAACATCGGGGGGGATACGCAGTATTTT. Translated: CASSNIGGDTQYF. This sequence joins TRBV19 and TRBJ2-3, with 7 bases fitting TRBD2. The CDR3 extends over 13 amino acids. Germline V gives CDR1 LNHDA, CDR2 SQIVND (reference sequence). J gave up 6 bases and V 4 bases, and 4 bases lay outside the gene matches.

The rearrangement uses TRBV19 and TRBJ2-7, with 8 bases identical to TRBD1. This CDR3 contains 13 residues. V shed 8 bases and J 5 bases; nucleotides not matched to a gene: 8. Germline V lookup: CDR1 LNHDA, CDR2 SQIVND (reference sequence). CDR3 in amino acids: CASRRQGIDEQYF. The CDR3 nucleotides read TGTGCCAGTCGGAGACAGGGGATCGACGAGCAGTACTTC.

The chain couples TRBV28 to TRBJ2-1, with TRBD1 matching 8 bases. Germline V CDR1 and CDR2: MDHEN, SYDVKM. This CDR3 contains 14 residues. J lost 9 bases, V lost 6 bases, and 10 bases had no gene match. Here the CDR3 reads CASSLDRVFVEQFF. The CDR3 DNA is TGTGCCAGCAGCCTGGACAGGGTCTTCGTTGAGCAGTTCTTC.

The chain recombines TRBV5-1 with TRBJ2-2, with D possibly called TRBD1 or TRBD2 (5 bases each). Trimming left V 0 bases short and J 5 bases short, with 14 bases between. This CDR3 is built from 16 residues. Germline V lookup: CDR1 SGHRS, CDR2 YFSETQ. This CDR3 reads CASSLDGVWGTGELFF. CDR3 sequence (DNA): TGCGCCAGCAGCTTGGATGGGGTGTGGGGGACCGGGGAGCTGTTTTTT.

The chain has TRBV6-6 and TRBJ1-2, with D uncertain. Germline CDR1 MNHNY, CDR2 SVGAGI (reference sequence). V was clipped by 6 bases and J by 7 bases, with 18 bases between them. The CDR3 extends over 14 amino acids. CDR3 protein: CASRQRAFPRGYTF. The CDR3 DNA reads as TGTGCCAGCAGGCAACGGGCCTTCCCCCGTGGCTACACCTTC.

V usage is TRBV6-6 and J usage is TRBJ2-7, with D perhaps being TRBD1 or TRBD2 (5 bases each). CDR3 length: 12 amino acids. Trimming shortened V by 8 bases and J by 2 bases, and 10 bases separated the two germline ends. Germline V gene lookup returns CDR1 MNHNY and CDR2 SVGAGI (reference sequence). For the CDR3, the DNA is TGTGCCAGCCGGGACGGAGCCTACGAGCAGTACTTC. This encodes CASRDGAYEQYF.

The chain couples TRBV19 to TRBJ2-1; D gene uncertain. Between the trimmed V and J ends, which lost 4 bases and 4 bases, there was a span of 8 bases. Germline V gene data show CDR1 as LNHDA and CDR2 as SQIVND (reference sequence). The CDR3 runs to 13 residues. This CDR3 is CASSTDSYNEQFF. In DNA, the CDR3 is TGTGCCAGTAGTACCGACTCGTACAATGAGCAGTTCTTC. Combining the CDR3 with reference TRBV19 and TRBJ2-1 gives the whole variable domain DGGITQSPKYLFRKEGQNVTLSCEQNLNHDAMYWYRQDPGQGLRLIYYSQIVNDFQKGDIAEGYSVSREKKESFPLTVTSAQKNPTAFYLCASSTDSYNEQFFGPGTRLTVL.

This clone has only a few counts. The chain links TRBV6-1 to TRBJ1-4; unclear D gene. V lost 6 bases and J 7 bases, leaving 15 bases between the germline ends. The CDR3 covers 14 residues. Per the germline V gene, CDR1 is MNHNS and CDR2 is SASEGT. In nucleotides, the CDR3 is TGTGCCAGCAGAATTACAGTTTCCCTTGAAAAACTGTTTTTT. Its translation: CASRITVSLEKLFF.

This chain uses TRBV5-1 with TRBJ2-1, with D tentatively TRBD1 (5 bases). Trimming pared 1 base from V and 2 bases from J, leaving 13 bases between. This CDR3 spans 16 amino acids. Germline CDR1 and CDR2: SGHRS and YFSETQ. The CDR3 sequence: CASSLLSAGPYNEQFF. For the CDR3, the DNA is TGCGCCAGCAGCTTGTTATCGGCAGGGCCCTACAATGAGCAGTTCTTC.

The rearrangement uses TRBV5-1 and TRBJ1-5, with D possibly being TRBD1 (6 bases). V dropped 4 bases and J dropped 5 bases, with 10 bases sitting between them. Germline CDR1 reads SGHRS; CDR2 reads YFSETQ. The CDR3 spans 13 residues. CDR3 residues: CASSASGDQPQHF. In DNA form, the CDR3 reads TGCGCCAGCAGCGCCTCAGGGGATCAGCCCCAGCATTTT.

The chain uses TRBV5-1 and TRBJ2-7; D may be TRBD2 (7 bases). This CDR3 contains 15 residues. With 4 bases removed from V and 2 bases from J, the gap between germline ends came to 16 bases. Germline V gives CDR1 SGHRS, CDR2 YFSETQ. The DNA for the CDR3 is TGCGCCAGCAGCAACACCCTAGGGGGGGCCTACGAGCAGTACTTC. Its translation is CASSNTLGGAYEQYF.

The chain links TRBV10-3 to TRBJ1-4; D is unresolved. With 6 bases removed from V and 4 bases from J, the gap between germline ends came to 12 bases. Germline V gives CDR1 ENHRY, CDR2 SYGVKD. This CDR3 has 14 amino acids. The CDR3 loop is CAIRDDGDNEKLFF. The CDR3 DNA follows: TGTGCCATCAGAGATGACGGCGATAATGAAAAACTGTTTTTT.

The chain uses TRBV2 and TRBJ2-3, with TRBD1 as a possible D gene (6 bases). Germline V gene data show CDR1 as SNHLY and CDR2 as FYNNEI. The CDR3 extends over 16 amino acids. Between the trimmed V and J ends, which lost 2 bases and 6 bases, there was a span of 18 bases. The CDR3 loop reads CASSEFPNREEDTQYF. The CDR3, as DNA: TGTGCCAGCAGTGAATTTCCAAACAGGGAAGAGGATACGCAGTATTTT.

The chain is built from TRBV4-1 and TRBJ2-7; D call uncertain. The germline CDR1 and CDR2 sequences are MGHRA and YSYEKL. V gave up 4 bases and J gave up 0 bases, with 19 bases separating them. The CDR3 extends over 17 amino acids. Here the CDR3 DNA reads TGCGCCAGCAGCCTCTACTGGTCATCCCTGAACTCCTACGAGCAGTACTTC. Its translation is CASSLYWSSLNSYEQYF.

The genes are TRBV4-2 and TRBJ2-7, with 7 positions matching TRBD1. Trimming cost V 4 bases and J 0 bases; bases outside gene matches: 3. The germline gives CDR1 LGHNA, CDR2 YNFKEQ. This CDR3 contains 14 residues. The CDR3 DNA sequence: TGTGCCAGCAGCCCCGACAGGGCCTCCTACGAGCAGTACTTC. As protein: CASSPDRASYEQYF.

This chain joins TRBV6-1 and TRBJ2-7, with 8 bases matching TRBD2. The CDR3 has 17 amino acids. V was pared by 4 bases and J by 0 bases, with 11 bases of the junction left unmatched. Germline assignment: CDR1 MNHNS and CDR2 SASEGT. CDR3 sequence reads: CASSAGLAGYISYEQYF. The CDR3 region has the DNA TGTGCCAGCAGTGCCGGGCTAGCGGGTTACATCTCCTACGAGCAGTACTTC.

The V call is TRBV19, the J call TRBJ1-5, with 11 bases lining up with TRBD1. Germline assignment: CDR1 LNHDA and CDR2 SQIVND (reference sequence). CDR3 length: 16 amino acids. V gave up 6 bases and J gave up 5 bases; unmatched junction bases: 9. The CDR3 DNA reads TGTGCCAGTAGCAGCCGGGACAGGGGGTCACATCAGCCCCAGCATTTT. This translates into CASSSRDRGSHQPQHF.

The J gene is TRBJ1-3, the V gene TRBV5-8; D is unclear. The CDR3 runs 20 residues. Trimming stripped 4 bases from V and 0 bases from J, with 26 bases between. Germline CDR1 is SGHTS and CDR2 is YDEGEE. The CDR3 loop reads CASSPPMLGVWWDSGNTIYF. CDR3 DNA sequence: TGTGCCAGCAGCCCTCCGATGCTCGGGGTATGGTGGGACTCTGGAAACACCATATATTTT.

The chain employs TRBV6-5 and TRBJ1-2; D is uncertain. The germline CDR1 and CDR2 sequences are MNHEY and SVGAGI. V was cut by 4 bases and J by 7 bases, with 7 bases left in between. The CDR3 is 11 amino acids. CDR3 in amino acids: CASSSPSGYTF. The CDR3 coding sequence is TGTGCCAGCAGTTCACCATCTGGCTACACCTTC.

This chain connects TRBV10-3 to TRBJ1-3; TRBD1 might be the D (5 bases). CDR3 length equals 15 residues. Germline CDR1 ENHRY, CDR2 SYGVKD. The V end was cut by 11 bases, the J end by 2 bases, with 19 bases between. Here the CDR3 DNA reads TGTGCCTCCAGGGACCTCAGTCGTCCTGGAAACACCATATATTTT. Its translation is CASRDLSRPGNTIYF.

This clone appeared once. This sequence joins TRBV27 and TRBJ2-7, with TRBD2 matching 7 bases. CDR1 MNHEY and CDR2 SMNVEV come from the germline V gene (reference sequence). V trimming: 3 bases; J trimming: 7 bases; junction bases outside the gene matches: 9. CDR3 size: 14 residues. The CDR3 region has the DNA TGTGCCAGCAGTTTTGCGGGAGTTGTGTTAGAGCAGTACTTC. It specifies CASSFAGVVLEQYF.

V usage is TRBV19 and J usage is TRBJ2-5; D is undetermined. This CDR3 has 14 residues. V lost 5 bases and J lost 3, with 13 bases in between. The germline CDR1 and CDR2 sequences are LNHDA and SQIVND (reference sequence). CDR3 in amino acids: CASSSDFYEETQYF. The CDR3 DNA reads TGTGCCAGTAGTTCTGACTTTTACGAAGAGACCCAGTACTTC.